A single T cell receptor beta chain is shown here with its context. Antigen: not known. Germline loops: CDR1 SNHLY, CDR2 FYNNEI. J was trimmed by 4 bases and V by 6 bases; bases with no gene match: 8. The CDR3 runs 15 residues. This entry belongs to a study of a mutant IDH1 vaccine in newly diagnosed glioma. Study as a whole: Vaccines were first given 4-6 weeks after radiotherapy alone, or with temozolomide cycles.

Clones were sequenced by immunoSEQ multiplex PCR, and TCRdb holds only the in-frame ones, with some missing. The sample contains fewer than 35,000 clones, around 90% of which appear only once. Sample time point: week 11, during vaccination. Each vaccine dose was 300 ug of mutant IDH1 20-mer peptide, with topical imiquimod. Each astrocytoma in the donors was new, WHO grade 3 or 4, IDH1-mutant and ATRX-lost. Study-wide points: Whatever changes occurred in top peripheral T cell clonotypes seemed unrelated to pseudoprogression. Immune responses induced by the vaccine were seen in 93.3% of patients, spanning multiple MHC alleles.

The TCR was taken from a man in his late teens or twenties with glioma. The input for sequencing was PBMCs, taken from a glioma patient whose treatment included an IDH1 peptide vaccine. The chain recombines TRBV2 with TRBJ2-1; 8 bases fit TRBD2. The CDR3 nucleotides are TGTGCCAGCAGGCCTACTAGCGGAGCTTACAATGAGCAGTTCTTC. Encoded protein: CASRPTSGAYNEQFF.